These 24 T cell receptor beta chains came from one sample sequenced in a study of blood T cell repertoires in COVID-19. The assay was immunoSEQ multiplex PCR, and TCRdb's table has in-frame clones only and misses some. The data hold about 440,000 clones, with about nine tenths observed a single time. Sequencing was carried out using PBMCs or T cells enriched from blood (not recorded which). These receptors were collected from a man aged 18 to 30 who had recovered from COVID-19.

The chain couples TRBV28 to TRBJ2-5, with 12 bases aligning to TRBD1. With V trimmed by 6 bases and J by 5 bases, 10 bases remained unmatched. Per germline, CDR1 MDHEN and CDR2 SYDVKM. The CDR3 totals 16 residues. CDR3 in DNA: TGTGCCAGCAGGCAACCGGGACAGGGGGCAGGGGAGACCCAGTACTTC. This translates into CASRQPGQGAGETQYF.

The DNA of the CDR3 is TGTGCCAGCAGTGAATCGGGGGAGGCGAGTTCACCCCTCCACTTT. This codes for CASSESGEASSPLHF. The V and J genes are TRBV2 and TRBJ1-6; perhaps TRBD1 as D (5 bases). Germline V lookup: CDR1 SNHLY, CDR2 FYNNEI. V gave up 2 bases and J gave up 9 bases, with 14 bases separating them. The CDR3 runs to 15 residues.

The rearrangement uses TRBV27 and TRBJ2-5, with D unresolved. Germline-derived CDR1 and CDR2 are MNHEY and SMNVEV (reference sequence). The V end lost 8 bases, the J end lost 8 bases, and 15 bases lay between the germline ends. This CDR3 is 12 amino acids long. CDR3 loop: CASGVYFRTQYF. DNA for the CDR3: TGTGCCAGCGGAGTGTACTTCCGAACCCAGTACTTC.

Comments on this clone: One end of the junction varies from germline; a read error may be responsible. J is TRBJ1-2 and V is TRBV27, with a weak D call TRBD1 (6 bases). Germline CDR1 and CDR2: MNHEY and SMNVEV (reference sequence). This CDR3 has 15 residues. The DNA for the CDR3 is TGTGCCAGCTGTTTACCCCGGGACAACCCAGGGGGCTACACCTTC. As protein: CASCLPRDNPGGYTF.

The chain joins TRBV11-2 to TRBJ2-3; the match to TRBD2 covers 7 bases. CDR3 size: 18 residues. The germline V gene has CDR1 SGHAT and CDR2 FQNNGV. The trim removed 5 bases at V and 1 base at J, leaving 15 bases unmatched. CDR3: CASSRAPYGRGGTDTQYF. The CDR3 bases are TGTGCCAGCAGCCGAGCACCATATGGACGGGGGGGCACAGATACGCAGTATTTT. Combining the CDR3 with reference TRBV11-2 and TRBJ2-3 gives the whole variable domain EAGVAQSPRYKIIEKRQSVAFWCNPISGHATLYWYQQILGQGPKLLIQFQNNGVVDDSQLPKDRFSAERLKGVDSTLKIQPAKLEDSAVYLCASSRAPYGRGGTDTQYFGPGTRLTVL.

The chain has TRBV9 and TRBJ2-2; D might be TRBD1 (6 bases). This CDR3 is 15 amino acids long. V lost 4 bases and J 3 bases, leaving 13 bases between the germline ends. In germline, CDR1 is SGDLS, CDR2 YYNGEE. CDR3 loop: CASSPRGTHTGELFF. In nucleotides, the CDR3 is TGTGCCAGCAGCCCAAGGGGGACGCACACCGGGGAGCTGTTTTTT.

The genes are TRBV4-1 and TRBJ1-5, with a weak D call TRBD1 (5 bases). Trimming stripped 2 bases from V and 4 bases from J, with 12 bases between. CDR1 is MGHRA and CDR2 is YSYEKL in the germline V gene. This CDR3 region has 15 residues. The CDR3 nucleotides read TGCGCCAGCAGCCAATCGGACCGACAGAATCAGCCCCAGCATTTT. Its protein product is CASSQSDRQNQPQHF.

The chain uses TRBV19 and TRBJ2-3, with 7 bases fitting TRBD2. Per germline, CDR1 LNHDA and CDR2 SQIVND (reference sequence). The CDR3 loop spans 16 amino acids. After removal of 3 bases from V and 2 bases from J, the junction contained 8 bases not matched to a gene. In DNA, the CDR3 is TGTGCCAGTAGTATCTTGGATGAGCGGGACACAGATACGCAGTATTTT. Its protein is CASSILDERDTDTQYF.

This sequence joins TRBV28 and TRBJ2-7, with 8 nucleotides matching TRBD2. The germline CDR1 and CDR2 sequences are MDHEN and SYDVKM. With V trimmed by 4 bases and J by 7 bases, 12 bases remained unmatched. The CDR3 is made up of 15 amino acids. CDR3: CASSSPGLGPGEQYF. CDR3 coding DNA: TGTGCCAGCAGTTCCCCGGGACTAGGTCCGGGGGAGCAGTACTTC.

J is TRBJ2-3 and V is TRBV11-3, with 7 nucleotides matching TRBD2. This CDR3 comprises 17 residues. The germline CDR1 and CDR2 sequences are SGHNT and YENEEA. The ends lost 5 bases at V and 0 bases at J; junction bases unmatched: 11. As DNA, the CDR3 is TGTGCCAGCAGCCTGGGGGGGTTAGCGGTAAGCACAGATACGCAGTATTTT. It encodes CASSLGGLAVSTDTQYF. Full variable domain (outside the CDR3, taken from reference TRBV11-3 and TRBJ2-3): EAGVVQSPRYKIIEKKQPVAFWCNPISGHNTLYWYLQNLGQGPELLIRYENEEAVDDSQLPKDRFSAERLKGVDSTLKIQPAELGDSAVYLCASSLGGLAVSTDTQYFGPGTRLTVL.

The chain links TRBV27 to TRBJ2-7; the D gene is possibly TRBD2 (6 bases). From germline, CDR1 is MNHEY and CDR2 SMNVEV (reference sequence). This CDR3 region has 15 residues. Trimming pared 5 bases from V and 1 base from J, leaving 15 bases between. The CDR3 DNA reads TGTGCCAGCAGTCCCCTCGCCCGGGGGTCCTACGAGCAGTACTTC. This gives the protein CASSPLARGSYEQYF.

The V call is TRBV23-1, the J call TRBJ1-2; unclear D gene. TRBV23-1 is noted as an ORF with a role that remains uncertain. The germline V and J ends were trimmed by 8 bases and 6 bases, with 19 bases remaining between them. CDR3 length: 14 amino acids. CDR3 sequence: CASLTSSSINGYTF. DNA of the CDR3: TGCGCCAGCCTGACATCCTCGAGCATTAATGGCTACACCTTC.

This clone was recorded once. Other DNA sequences within the sample encode an identical CDR3. This CDR3 is CSVETRDYEQYF. The CDR3 DNA follows: TGCAGCGTCGAGACCAGGGATTACGAGCAGTACTTC. The gene calls are TRBV29-1 and TRBJ2-7; a possible D gene is TRBD1 (5 bases). The CDR3 is made up of 12 amino acids. Germline lookup yields CDR1 SQVTM and CDR2 ANQGSEA. The V end was cut by 6 bases, the J end by 4 bases, with 13 bases between.

The chain couples TRBV7-7 to TRBJ2-1; 14 bases align to TRBD2. The trim removed 5 bases at V and 6 bases at J, leaving 6 bases unmatched. Looked up from germline, CDR1 is SSHAT and CDR2 is FNYEAQ (reference sequence). The CDR3 length is 16 residues. The CDR3 loop is CASSPPGTSGSNEQFF. DNA for the CDR3: TGTGCCAGCAGCCCCCCCGGGACTAGCGGGAGCAATGAGCAGTTCTTC.

This clone has only one observation. The rearrangement links TRBV11-3 to TRBJ1-4; 7 positions agree with TRBD1. Trimming cost V 5 bases and J 4 bases; bases outside gene matches: 7. This CDR3 spans 15 amino acids. Per germline, CDR1 SGHNT and CDR2 YENEEA. For the CDR3, the DNA is TGTGCCAGCAGCAGCCGACAGGGATTTAATGAAAAACTGTTTTTT. Amino acid sequence: CASSSRQGFNEKLFF.

A word on this clone: The CDR3 end shows no conserved phenylalanine or tryptophan, and so a read error is likely. The limits of the CDR3 on the DNA are not certain, so only TCRdb's listed CDR3 is given. The chain couples TRBV2 to TRBJ1-4; the table's TRBD1 call for D was not verified on the DNA. Both ends counted, the CDR3 spans 11 residues. Germline CDR1 reads SNHLY; CDR2 reads FYNNEI. CDR3 loop: CASSSPGTTRL.

The chain has TRBV5-5 and TRBJ2-4; the match to TRBD1 covers 7 bases. Germline assignment: CDR1 SGHKS and CDR2 YYEKEE (reference sequence). The junction had 3 bases not matched to a gene; V was cut back by 0 bases and J by 3 bases. The CDR3 loop spans 15 amino acids. DNA for the CDR3: TGTGCCAGCAGCTTGGGGGGACAGAGCAAAAACATTCAGTACTTC. It specifies CASSLGGQSKNIQYF.

This sequence joins TRBV7-9 and TRBJ1-1, with unresolved D. V was shortened by 0 bases and J by 5 bases, with 10 bases between the two germline ends. CDR1 is SEHNR, CDR2 FQNEAQ, per germline (reference sequence). The CDR3 totals 14 residues. CDR3 coding DNA: TGTGCCAGCAGCTTAGCAGAGGGTGGGACTGAAGCTTTCTTT. Protein product: CASSLAEGGTEAFF.

The chain has TRBV19 and TRBJ1-5; unclear D gene. The CDR3 contains 12 residues. V was clipped by 5 bases and J by 6 bases, with 8 bases between them. Germline V CDR1 and CDR2: LNHDA, SQIVND (reference sequence). The CDR3: CASSERGQPQHF. CDR3 nucleotide sequence: TGTGCCAGTAGTGAGAGAGGTCAGCCCCAGCATTTT.

The V call is TRBV6-1, the J call TRBJ2-5; weak D call: TRBD2 (6 bases). The germline V gene encodes CDR1 MNHNS and CDR2 SASEGT. The CDR3 runs 15 residues. Trimming took 2 bases from V and 1 from J, leaving 11 bases between them. The CDR3 bases are TGTGCCAGCAGTGAAAGTCTGGGGGGCCAAGAGACCCAGTACTTC. It translates to CASSESLGGQETQYF.

The V call is TRBV9, the J call TRBJ1-4, with a tentative D call TRBD1 (6 bases). The CDR3 consists of 17 residues. Germline V CDR1 and CDR2: SGDLS, YYNGEE. V was clipped by 3 bases and J by 8 bases, with 23 bases between them. The CDR3 loop reads CASSGGRGRFVGEKLFF. CDR3 nucleotides: TGTGCCAGCAGCGGTGGCAGGGGACGTTTTGTTGGGGAAAAACTGTTTTTT.

The CDR3 sequence: CASSGIGTDHSYNEQFF. The CDR3, as DNA: TGTGCCAGCAGCGGAATCGGGACAGATCACTCCTACAATGAGCAGTTCTTC. The chain has TRBV9 and TRBJ2-1; 7 nucleotides match TRBD1. The CDR3 contains 17 residues. From germline, CDR1 is SGDLS and CDR2 YYNGEE. V shed 3 bases and J 0 bases; nucleotides not matched to a gene: 9. Variable domain in full (rest from reference TRBV9 and TRBJ2-1): DSGVTQTPKHLITATGQRVTLRCSPRSGDLSVYWYQQSLDQGLQFLIQYYNGEERAKGNILERFSAQQFPDLHSELNLSSLELGDSALYFCASSGIGTDHSYNEQFFGPGTRLTVL.

The rearrangement links TRBV15 to TRBJ1-5; D not resolved. This CDR3 is built from 14 residues. Per the germline V gene, CDR1 is LNHNV and CDR2 is YYDKDF (reference sequence). V was cut by 3 bases and J by 1 base, with 7 bases left in between. The CDR3 here is CATSRGRSNQPQHF. The CDR3 DNA reads TGTGCCACCAGCAGGGGCAGGAGCAATCAGCCCCAGCATTTT.

The table lists this clone with a count of one. J is TRBJ1-2 and V is TRBV4-1, with D perhaps matching TRBD1 (5 bases). Deletions cut 5 bases from V and 1 base from J, with 11 bases between. The CDR3 has 14 residues. Germline-derived CDR1 and CDR2 are MGHRA and YSYEKL. CDR3 in amino acids: CASSEFGGNYGYTF. In DNA, the CDR3 is TGCGCCAGCAGCGAATTCGGGGGTAACTATGGCTACACCTTC.